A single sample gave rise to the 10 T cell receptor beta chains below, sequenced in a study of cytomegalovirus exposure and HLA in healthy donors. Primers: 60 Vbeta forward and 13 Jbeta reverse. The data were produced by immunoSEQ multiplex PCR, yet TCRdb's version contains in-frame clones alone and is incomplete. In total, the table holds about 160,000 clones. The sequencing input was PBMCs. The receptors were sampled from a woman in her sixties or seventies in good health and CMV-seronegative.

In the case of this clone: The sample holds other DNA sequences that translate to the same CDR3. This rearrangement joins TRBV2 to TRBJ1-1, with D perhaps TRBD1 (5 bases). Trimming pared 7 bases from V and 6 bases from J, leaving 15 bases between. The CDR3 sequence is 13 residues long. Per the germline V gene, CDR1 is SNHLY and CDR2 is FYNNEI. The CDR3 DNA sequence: TGTGCCAGCAATGATGACCAGGGCGCTGAAGCTTTCTTT. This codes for CASNDDQGAEAFF. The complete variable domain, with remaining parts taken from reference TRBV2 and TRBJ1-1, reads EPEVTQTPSHQVTQMGQEVILRCVPISNHLYFYWYRQILGQKVEFLVSFYNNEISEKSEIFDDQFSVERPDGSNFTLKIRSTKLEDSAMYFCASNDDQGAEAFFGQGTRLTVV.

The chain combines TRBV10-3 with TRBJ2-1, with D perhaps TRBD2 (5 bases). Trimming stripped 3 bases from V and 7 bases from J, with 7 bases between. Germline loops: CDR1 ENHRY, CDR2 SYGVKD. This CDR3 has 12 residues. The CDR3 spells CAISDSGNEQFF. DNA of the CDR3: TGTGCCATCAGTGACTCGGGAAATGAGCAGTTCTTC.

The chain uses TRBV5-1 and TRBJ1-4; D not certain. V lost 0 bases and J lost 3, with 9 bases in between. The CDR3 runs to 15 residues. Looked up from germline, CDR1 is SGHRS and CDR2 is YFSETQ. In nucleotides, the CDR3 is TGCGCCAGCAGCTTGGACAGAACAGCTAATGAAAAACTGTTTTTT. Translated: CASSLDRTANEKLFF. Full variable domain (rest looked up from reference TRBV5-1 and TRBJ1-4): KAGVTQTPRYLIKTRGQQVTLSCSPISGHRSVSWYQQTPGQGLQFLFEYFSETQRNKGNFPGRFSGRQFSNSRSEMNVSTLELGDSALYLCASSLDRTANEKLFFGSGTQLSVL.

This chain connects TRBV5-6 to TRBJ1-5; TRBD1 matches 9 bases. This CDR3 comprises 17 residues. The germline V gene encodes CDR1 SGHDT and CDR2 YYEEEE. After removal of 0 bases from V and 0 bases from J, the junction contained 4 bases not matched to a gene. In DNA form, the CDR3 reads TGTGCCAGCAGCTTGGCCGGACAGGGGTATAGCAATCAGCCCCAGCATTTT. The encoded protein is CASSLAGQGYSNQPQHF. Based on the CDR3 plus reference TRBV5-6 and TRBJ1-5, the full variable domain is DAGVTQSPTHLIKTRGQQVTLRCSPKSGHDTVSWYQQALGQGPQFIFQYYEEEERQRGNFPDRFSGHQFPNYSSELNVNALLLGDSALYLCASSLAGQGYSNQPQHFGDGTRLSIL.

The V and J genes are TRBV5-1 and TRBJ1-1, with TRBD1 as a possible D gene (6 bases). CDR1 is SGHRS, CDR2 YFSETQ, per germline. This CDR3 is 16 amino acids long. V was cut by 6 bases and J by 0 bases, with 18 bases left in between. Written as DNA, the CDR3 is TGCGCCAGCACCACTGATCCGACAGGATTGAACACTGAAGCTTTCTTT. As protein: CASTTDPTGLNTEAFF.

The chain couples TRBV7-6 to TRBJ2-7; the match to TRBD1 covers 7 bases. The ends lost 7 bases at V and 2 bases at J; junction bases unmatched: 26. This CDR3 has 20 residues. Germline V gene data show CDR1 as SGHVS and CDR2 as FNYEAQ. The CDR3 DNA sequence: TGTGCCAGCACCCAGAGGCCGTCGCGCAACCCGACAGGGTGGACCTACGAGCAGTACTTC. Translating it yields CASTQRPSRNPTGWTYEQYF.

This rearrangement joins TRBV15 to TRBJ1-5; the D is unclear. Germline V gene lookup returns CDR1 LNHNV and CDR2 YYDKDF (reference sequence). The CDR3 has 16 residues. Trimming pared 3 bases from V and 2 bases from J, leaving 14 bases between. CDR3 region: CATSSPHAEGNQPQHF. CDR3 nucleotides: TGTGCCACCAGCAGCCCGCACGCAGAGGGCAATCAGCCCCAGCATTTT.

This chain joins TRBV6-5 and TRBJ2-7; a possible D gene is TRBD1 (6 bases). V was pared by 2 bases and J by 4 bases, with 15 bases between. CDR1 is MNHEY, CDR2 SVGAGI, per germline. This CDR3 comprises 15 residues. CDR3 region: CASSYVTGSSYEQYF. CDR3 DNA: TGTGCCAGCAGTTACGTAACAGGGTCCTCGTACGAGCAGTACTTC.

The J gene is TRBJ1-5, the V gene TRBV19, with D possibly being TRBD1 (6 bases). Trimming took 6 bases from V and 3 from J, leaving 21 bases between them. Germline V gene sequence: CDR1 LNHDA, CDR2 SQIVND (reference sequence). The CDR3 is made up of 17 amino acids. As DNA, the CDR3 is TGTGCCAGTAGGGGGGAAACAGGGACCTCCCTCAATCAGCCCCAGCATTTT. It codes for CASRGETGTSLNQPQHF.

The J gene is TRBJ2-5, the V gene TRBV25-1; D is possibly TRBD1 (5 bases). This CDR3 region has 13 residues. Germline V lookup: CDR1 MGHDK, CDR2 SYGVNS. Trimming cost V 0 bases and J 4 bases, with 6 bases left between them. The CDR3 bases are TGTGCCAGCAGTGAATACAGGGTAGAGACCCAGTACTTC. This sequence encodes CASSEYRVETQYF.